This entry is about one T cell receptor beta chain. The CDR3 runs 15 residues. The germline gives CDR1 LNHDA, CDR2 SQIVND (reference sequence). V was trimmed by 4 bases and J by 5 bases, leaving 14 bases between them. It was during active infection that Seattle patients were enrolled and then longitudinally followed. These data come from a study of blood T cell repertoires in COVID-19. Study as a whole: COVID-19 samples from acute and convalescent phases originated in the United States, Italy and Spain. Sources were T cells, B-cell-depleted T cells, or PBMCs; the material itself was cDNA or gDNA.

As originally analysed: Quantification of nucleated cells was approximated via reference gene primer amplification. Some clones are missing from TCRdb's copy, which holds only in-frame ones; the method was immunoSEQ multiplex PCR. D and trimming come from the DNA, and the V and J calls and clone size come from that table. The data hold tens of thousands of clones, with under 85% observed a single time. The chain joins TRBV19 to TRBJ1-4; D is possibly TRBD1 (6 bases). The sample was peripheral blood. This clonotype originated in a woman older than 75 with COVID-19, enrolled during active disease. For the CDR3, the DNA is TGTGCCAGTAGTAGATCAGGGGCAGCCAATGAAAAACTGTTTTTT. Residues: CASSRSGAANEKLFF.